This T cell receptor (beta chain) was sequenced in a study of T cell repertoires in cytomegalovirus infection. General study findings and limits: HLA-C-restricted CMV clonotypes gave the most frequent clonotype in two of eight donors.

This clonotype showed up many times. Its antigen is still unknown. One entry per CDR3 protein results from TCRdb running MiXCR on the reads. In the table there are 170,000 or so distinct CDR3 sequences, about an eighth of which are singletons. CDR3 length equals 16 residues. Germline assignment: CDR1 SGHVS and CDR2 FQNEAQ. V lost 5 bases and J lost 0; bases outside the gene matches: 7. The sequencing input was PBMCs. The rearrangement joins TRBV7-8 to TRBJ1-5; TRBD1 aligns across 7 bases. This TCR was sampled from a human donor in good health (CMV status not recorded). Some clones in this sample may be carry-over from other donors' samples. The CDR3 DNA sequence: TGTGCCAGCAGCCCAGACAGGGCCCGTAGCAATCAGCCCCAGCATTTT. Its translation is CASSPDRARSNQPQHF.